This T cell receptor beta chain emerged from a study of cytomegalovirus exposure and HLA in healthy donors. Whole-study context: Among roughly 180 million T cells, an earlier analysis found 90 million to 130 million unique TCR beta sequences. Study results and caveats: Later on, an analysis tied 15,000 to 20,000 TCR beta sequences to HLA alleles at 0.05 false discovery rate. Researchers had no immune exposure information except CMV serostatus available.

About this clone: The target antigen is unknown.

PCR amplification relied on 60 Vbeta primers (plus 13 Jbeta primers). In the original analysis: Among the unique TCR beta chains that a later analysis counted, about 86 million in all, roughly 10 million were shared. Method: immunoSEQ multiplex PCR; TCRdb's copy keeps in-frame clones and lacks some. V and J calls and clone size are those listed in that table; D and trimming were worked out from the DNA. The repertoire includes some 120,000 clones, roughly 63% of them detected once, and roughly 1.5% sits in the top ten. Trimming removed 6 bases from V and 2 bases from J, with 16 bases in between. In germline, CDR1 is MDHEN, CDR2 SYDVKM. This CDR3 comprises 15 residues.

Input material: PBMCs. The genes are TRBV28 and TRBJ2-5; tentative D call: TRBD2 (6 bases). The origin of this receptor is a man aged 30 to 39 in good health and CMV-seropositive. The CDR3 sequence is CASRGASAIQETQYF. CDR3 nucleotides: TGTGCCAGCAGGGGCGCTAGCGCGATTCAAGAGACCCAGTACTTC.